These 29 T cell receptor beta chains share one sample of origin, sequenced in a study of CD8+CD57+ T cells in acquired aplastic anemia (dated by TCRdb to 2017 to 2018). The instrument given in TCRdb is Illumina HiSeq 2000. Genomic DNA was used as template for profiling of TCR beta VDJ combinations and CDR3 sequences. TCRdb passed the public sequencing reads through fastp at Q25 and MiXCR, retaining productive beta sequences. Each CDR3 protein appears once, grouped with its most common genes and DNA. The sample data list a few hundred thousand distinct CDR3 sequences, and around 63% of these were observed just once. 25% to 30% of the sample belongs to the ten largest clones. Sequenced input: sorted CD4+, CD8+, or CD8+CD57+ T cells (not recorded which) from PBMCs. Source of these receptors: a human donor in good health.

This clonotype was detected only once. The chain couples TRBV10-3 to TRBJ2-1, with TRBD2 identical over 13 bases. The CDR3 is 14 residues long. Germline V gives CDR1 ENHRY, CDR2 SYGVKD. Trimming took 11 bases from V and 4 from J; bases not matched to a gene: 5. CDR3 DNA: TGTGCCTCCGGGACTAGCGGGATTTACAATGAGCAGTTCTTC. This codes for CASGTSGIYNEQFF.

The chain couples TRBV29-1 to TRBJ2-7; D could derive from TRBD1 or TRBD2 (5 bases each). CDR1 and CDR2 from the germline V gene are SQVTM and ANQGSEA. Trimming left V 7 bases short and J 5 bases short, with 9 bases between. The CDR3 extends over 10 amino acids. In DNA, the CDR3 is TGCAGCGGGGGGACGAACGAGCAGTACTTC. Amino acids: CSGGTNEQYF.

V and J are TRBV12-3 or TRBV12-4 and TRBJ1-1, with D maybe TRBD1 (6 bases). V shed 4 bases and J shed 9 bases, with 9 bases lying between them. This CDR3 contains 11 residues. The CDR3 protein is CASSYRAQAFF. The CDR3 DNA is TGTGCCAGCAGTTACAGGGCTCAAGCTTTCTTT.

This clonotype was seen at least ten times. The chain uses TRBV13 and TRBJ2-1, with 7 bases identical to TRBD2. The J segment lost 6 bases and the V segment lost 5 bases, leaving 4 bases of the junction unmatched. The CDR3 extends over 13 amino acids. Germline V gene lookup returns CDR1 PRHDT and CDR2 FYEKMQ (reference sequence). As DNA, the CDR3 is TGTGCCAGCAGCCAAGGGACTATCAATGAGCAGTTCTTC. This translates into CASSQGTINEQFF.

J is TRBJ2-5 and V is TRBV7-9; D tentatively fits TRBD1 or TRBD2 (5 bases each). CDR1 and CDR2 (germline): SEHNR, FQNEAQ (reference sequence). The ends were cut back, 5 bases at V and 4 bases at J, with 14 bases in the middle. The CDR3 has 14 residues. CDR3 nucleotide sequence: TGTGCCAGCAGCGGGGGAAGACTGCGAGAGACCCAGTACTTC. This encodes CASSGGRLRETQYF.

This chain uses TRBV10-3 with TRBJ2-2; D not certain. The V and J ends lost 11 bases and 0 bases respectively, with 13 bases between them. The V gene's germline CDR1 is ENHRY and CDR2 SYGVKD. CDR3 size: 14 residues. The chain's CDR3 is CAGAAEPNTGELFF. The CDR3 coding sequence is TGTGCCGGCGCCGCAGAACCGAACACCGGGGAGCTGTTTTTT.

The chain is built from TRBV20-1 and TRBJ2-7, with D tentatively TRBD2 (5 bases). Germline V CDR1 and CDR2: DFQATT, SNEGSKA (reference sequence). Trimming removed 6 bases from V and 2 bases from J, with 17 bases in between. The CDR3 extends over 14 amino acids. CDR3 DNA sequence: TGCAGTGCCAGCAGTTCGGGAAAAGCCTACGAGCAGTACTTC. Translating it yields CSASSSGKAYEQYF.

This sequence joins TRBV2 and TRBJ1-1; tentatively, D is TRBD1 (6 bases). Germline V CDR1 and CDR2: SNHLY, FYNNEI. CDR3 length: 13 residues. Trimming removed 5 bases from V and 5 bases from J, with 12 bases in between. The CDR3 here is CASSMAGETEAFF. CDR3 in DNA: TGTGCCAGCAGTATGGCAGGGGAGACTGAAGCTTTCTTT.

This CDR3 reads CSARDLLRSRDTTEAFF. CDR3 nucleotide sequence: TGCAGTGCTAGAGATCTTTTGAGGTCGAGGGACACAACTGAAGCTTTCTTT. This rearrangement joins TRBV20-1 to TRBJ1-1; a possible D gene is TRBD1 (6 bases). CDR1 and CDR2 from the germline V gene are DFQATT and SNEGSKA (reference sequence). This CDR3 region has 17 residues. The V and J ends lost 0 bases and 5 bases respectively, with 22 bases between them.

V is TRBV7-9 and J is TRBJ2-7; 7 nucleotides align to TRBD2. The germline gives CDR1 SEHNR, CDR2 FQNEAQ (reference sequence). There are 13 residues in the CDR3. V lost 5 bases, J lost 2 bases, and 3 bases stayed unmatched. The chain's CDR3 is CASSGGEPYEQYF. CDR3 DNA: TGTGCCAGCAGCGGGGGGGAACCCTACGAGCAGTACTTC.

The chain is built from TRBV10-3 and TRBJ1-1, with 7 bases matching TRBD1. With 6 bases clipped from V and 4 bases from J, the junction kept 5 bases outside the gene matches. The CDR3 extends over 13 amino acids. Germline V gene data show CDR1 as ENHRY and CDR2 as SYGVKD. CDR3 DNA sequence: TGTGCCATCAGCTACGACAGGGCCACTGAAGCTTTCTTT. Amino acids: CAISYDRATEAFF.

The sample holds a few counts of this clonotype. CDR3 sequence: CSATWNTEAFF. In nucleotides, the CDR3 is TGCAGTGCCACCTGGAACACTGAAGCTTTCTTT. The J gene is TRBJ1-1, the V gene TRBV20-1; no reliable D call. Trimming removed 6 bases at V and 1 base at J, with 6 bases between. The germline V gene has CDR1 DFQATT and CDR2 SNEGSKA (reference sequence). The CDR3 totals 11 residues.

The V call is TRBV29-1, the J call TRBJ2-2; D gene unclear. Germline V gene data show CDR1 as SQVTM and CDR2 as ANQGSEA. V was cut by 1 base and J by 0 bases, with 0 bases left in between. The CDR3 has 12 amino acids. CDR3 in amino acids: CSVEANTGELFF. The CDR3 nucleotides are TGCAGCGTTGAAGCGAACACCGGGGAGCTGTTTTTT.

Only a few counts were recorded for this clonotype. The chain employs TRBV7-2 and TRBJ2-3; no firm D call. V was shortened by 2 bases and J by 0 bases, with 9 bases between the two germline ends. This CDR3 region has 15 residues. Germline V CDR1 and CDR2: SGHTA, FQGNSA. The CDR3 region has the DNA TGTGCCAGCAGCTTAATGGGATCGAGCACAGATACGCAGTATTTT. It translates to CASSLMGSSTDTQYF.

The rearrangement uses TRBV7-9 and TRBJ2-7; TRBD2 is a possible D gene (6 bases). The CDR3 covers 13 residues. The germline gives CDR1 SEHNR, CDR2 FQNEAQ (reference sequence). V was cut by 8 bases and J by 4 bases, with 15 bases left in between. CDR3 sequence reads: CASENWGDYEQYF. In DNA, the CDR3 is TGTGCCAGCGAAAATTGGGGGGATTACGAGCAGTACTTC.

This rearrangement joins TRBV19 to TRBJ2-3; 14 bases agree with TRBD2. V shed 4 bases, J shed 5 bases, and the junction held 5 bases outside the gene matches. Germline lookup yields CDR1 LNHDA and CDR2 SQIVND (reference sequence). This CDR3 has 16 amino acids. The CDR3 reads CASSRLAGGPQDTQYF. In DNA form, the CDR3 reads TGTGCCAGTAGTAGACTAGCGGGGGGGCCACAAGATACGCAGTATTTT.

About this clonotype itself: Its ends do not fully match the called genes, so a read error is possible. CDR3 DNA: TGTGCCAGCAGCCATGACATATCGCCCACAGATACGCAGTATTTT. Its translation is CASSHDISPTDTQYF. The chain links TRBV5-1 to TRBJ2-3; no firm D call. Germline values: CDR1 SGHRS, CDR2 YFSETQ. The CDR3 runs to 15 residues. The full variable domain, in which reference TRBV5-1 and TRBJ2-3 provide the parts outside the CDR3, is KAGVTQTPRYLIKTRGQQVTLSCSPISGHRSVSWYQQTPGQGLQFLFEYFSETQRNKGNFPGRFSGRQFSNSRSEMNVSTLELGDSALYLCASSHDISPTDTQYFGPGTRLTVL.

The CDR3 region is CASRPTWGGVGGTEAFF. The DNA of the CDR3 is TGTGCCAGTAGACCCACTTGGGGAGGGGTTGGGGGCACTGAAGCTTTCTTT. The J gene is TRBJ1-1, the V gene TRBV19, with D perhaps matching TRBD1 (5 bases). Germline V gene sequence: CDR1 LNHDA, CDR2 SQIVND (reference sequence). The CDR3 runs to 17 residues. The V gene lost 6 bases and the J gene lost 4 bases, with 24 bases spanning the gap.

This sequence joins TRBV20-1 and TRBJ2-3, with TRBD2 identical over 12 bases. The length of the CDR3 is 19 residues. From germline, CDR1 is DFQATT and CDR2 SNEGSKA (reference sequence). V lost 0 bases to trimming and J lost 3 bases; unmatched junction nucleotides: 13. In DNA, the CDR3 is TGCAGTGCTAGAGATCCCCCCGTTAGCGGGACTAGCGGGACAGATACGCAGTATTTT. This gives the protein CSARDPPVSGTSGTDTQYF.

Notes on this clonotype: This could be a read error, since a much larger clone is one nucleotide away. The chain carries TRBV9 and TRBJ2-1, with 12 positions matching TRBD2. Per germline, CDR1 SGDLS and CDR2 YYNGEE. V lost 3 bases to trimming and J lost 8 bases; unmatched junction nucleotides: 12. CDR3 length: 17 residues. Written as DNA, the CDR3 is TGTGCCAGCAGCGGGGCTAGCGGGGGGGCTGGAGACGATGAGCAGTTCTTC. The encoded protein is CASSGASGGAGDDEQFF.

This clonotype was counted a few times. V usage is TRBV6-2 or TRBV6-3 and J usage is TRBJ1-2; 9 nucleotides line up with TRBD1. CDR1 is MNHEY and CDR2 is SVGEGT in the germline V gene. The CDR3 extends over 15 amino acids. V trimming: 0 bases; J trimming: 6 bases; junction bases outside the gene matches: 5. The CDR3 here is CASSYSPDRGNGYTF. The CDR3 DNA is TGTGCCAGCAGTTACTCCCCGGACAGGGGAAATGGCTACACCTTC.

This chain connects TRBV9 to TRBJ1-1, with D possibly being TRBD1 (5 bases). There are 15 residues in the CDR3. The V gene lost 2 bases and the J gene lost 3 bases, with 14 bases spanning the gap. The V gene's germline CDR1 is SGDLS and CDR2 YYNGEE. The CDR3 reads CASSVFARADTEAFF. CDR3 sequence (DNA): TGTGCCAGCAGCGTTTTTGCCAGGGCAGACACTGAAGCTTTCTTT.

The chain is built from TRBV5-5 and TRBJ2-2; 12 bases map to TRBD2. The CDR3 consists of 16 residues. Trimming removed 4 bases from V and 6 bases from J; junction bases left unmatched: 7. Germline values: CDR1 SGHKS, CDR2 YYEKEE (reference sequence). The CDR3 region is CASSQTSGRFSGELFF. The CDR3 DNA reads TGTGCCAGCAGCCAGACTAGCGGGAGATTTTCCGGGGAGCTGTTTTTT.

The chain uses TRBV5-5 and TRBJ2-7; 7 positions agree with TRBD2. The J segment lost 3 bases and the V segment lost 2 bases, leaving 5 bases of the junction unmatched. Germline CDR1 reads SGHKS; CDR2 reads YYEKEE (reference sequence). The CDR3 loop spans 14 amino acids. The CDR3 DNA reads as TGTGCCAGCAGCTTTGTTGGGGGGGACTACGAGCAGTACTTC. The encoded protein is CASSFVGGDYEQYF.

The table lists this clonotype with many counts. The chain links TRBV3-1 to TRBJ2-3; D not certain. From germline, CDR1 is LGHDT and CDR2 YNNKEL (reference sequence). The V end was cut by 2 bases, the J end by 7 bases, with 7 bases between. The length of the CDR3 is 12 residues. The CDR3 DNA reads as TGTGCCAGCAGCCAAAGTTGGAATACGCAGTATTTT. It is translated as CASSQSWNTQYF.

This clonotype was counted once. This CDR3 reads CASSIRPVTGALGAEAFF. The CDR3, as DNA: TGTGCCAGTAGTATCCGGCCCGTGACAGGCGCCCTTGGCGCTGAAGCTTTCTTT. The chain couples TRBV19 to TRBJ1-1, with D possibly TRBD1 on 6 matching bases. The V gene lost 3 bases and the J gene lost 6 bases, with 26 bases spanning the gap. The CDR3 has 18 amino acids. CDR1 and CDR2 from the germline V gene are LNHDA and SQIVND (reference sequence).

The chain recombines TRBV5-1 with TRBJ1-4, with TRBD1 as a possible D gene (6 bases). Germline V lookup: CDR1 SGHRS, CDR2 YFSETQ. This CDR3 comprises 16 residues. Trimming left V 4 bases short and J 8 bases short, with 21 bases between. In nucleotides, the CDR3 is TGCGCCAGCAGCCCCTTCGGACAGTCGGACCGGGAAAAACTGTTTTTT. Translation gives CASSPFGQSDREKLFF.

This clonotype was counted between two and nine times. V is TRBV20-1 and J is TRBJ2-7; D is ambiguous. V lost 2 bases and J lost 0, with 11 bases in between. This CDR3 is 14 amino acids long. Germline V gene data show CDR1 as DFQATT and CDR2 as SNEGSKA (reference sequence). The CDR3 protein is CSARFNGDSYEQYF. The CDR3 DNA is TGCAGTGCTAGATTTAACGGAGACTCCTACGAGCAGTACTTC.

This clonotype has a handful of counts. The chain combines TRBV2 with TRBJ2-5; 10 bases are a match to TRBD1. Trimming took 7 bases from V and 2 from J; bases not matched to a gene: 4. The CDR3 has 14 residues. Germline V gene sequence: CDR1 SNHLY, CDR2 FYNNEI. In nucleotides, the CDR3 is TGTGCCAGCACCATGGACAGGGGGCAAGAGACCCAGTACTTC. The encoded protein is CASTMDRGQETQYF.